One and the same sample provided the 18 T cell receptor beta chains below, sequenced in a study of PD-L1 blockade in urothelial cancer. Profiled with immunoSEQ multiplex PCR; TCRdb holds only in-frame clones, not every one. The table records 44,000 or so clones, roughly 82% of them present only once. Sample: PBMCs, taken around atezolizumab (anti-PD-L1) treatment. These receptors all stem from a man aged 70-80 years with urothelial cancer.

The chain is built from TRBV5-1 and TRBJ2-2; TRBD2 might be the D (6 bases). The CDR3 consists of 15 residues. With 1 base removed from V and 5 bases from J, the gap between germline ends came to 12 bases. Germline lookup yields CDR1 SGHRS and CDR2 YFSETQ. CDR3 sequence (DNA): TGCGCCAGCAGCTTGAACGGGGGAGGAACCGGGGAGCTGTTTTTT. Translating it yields CASSLNGGGTGELFF.

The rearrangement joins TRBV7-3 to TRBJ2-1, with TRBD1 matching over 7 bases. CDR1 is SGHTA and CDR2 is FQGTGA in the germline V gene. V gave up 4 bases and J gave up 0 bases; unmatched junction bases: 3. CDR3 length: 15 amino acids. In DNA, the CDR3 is TGTGCCAGCAGCTCGACAGGGATCTCCTACAATGAGCAGTTCTTC. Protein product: CASSSTGISYNEQFF.

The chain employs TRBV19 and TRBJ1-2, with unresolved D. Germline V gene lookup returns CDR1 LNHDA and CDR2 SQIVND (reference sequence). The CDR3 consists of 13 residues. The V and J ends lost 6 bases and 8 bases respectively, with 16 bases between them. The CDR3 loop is CASREQWNNGYTF. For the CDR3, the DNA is TGTGCCAGTAGAGAACAGTGGAATAACGGCTACACCTTC.

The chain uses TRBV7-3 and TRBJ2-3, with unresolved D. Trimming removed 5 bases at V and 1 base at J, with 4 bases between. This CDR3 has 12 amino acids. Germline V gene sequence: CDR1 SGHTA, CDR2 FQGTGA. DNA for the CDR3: TGTGCCAGCAGCCCAGGCACAGATACGCAGTATTTT. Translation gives CASSPGTDTQYF. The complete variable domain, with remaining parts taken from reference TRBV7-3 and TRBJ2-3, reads GAGVSQTPSNKVTEKGKYVELRCDPISGHTALYWYRQSLGQGPEFLIYFQGTGAADDSGLPNDRFFAVRPEGSVSTLKIQRTERGDSAVYLCASSPGTDTQYFGPGTRLTVL.

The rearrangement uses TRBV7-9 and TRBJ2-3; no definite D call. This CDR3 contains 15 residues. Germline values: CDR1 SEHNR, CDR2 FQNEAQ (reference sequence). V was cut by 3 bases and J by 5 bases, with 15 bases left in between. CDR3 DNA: TGTGCCAGCAGCTTGGGTCGTGGGCTCGGAGATACGCAGTATTTT. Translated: CASSLGRGLGDTQYF.

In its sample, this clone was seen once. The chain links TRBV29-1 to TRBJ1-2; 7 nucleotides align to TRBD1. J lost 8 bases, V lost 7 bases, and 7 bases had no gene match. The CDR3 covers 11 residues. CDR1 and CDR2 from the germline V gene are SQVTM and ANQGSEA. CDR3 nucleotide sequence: TGCAGCGGGGAAACAGGGGTCGGCTACACCTTC. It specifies CSGETGVGYTF.

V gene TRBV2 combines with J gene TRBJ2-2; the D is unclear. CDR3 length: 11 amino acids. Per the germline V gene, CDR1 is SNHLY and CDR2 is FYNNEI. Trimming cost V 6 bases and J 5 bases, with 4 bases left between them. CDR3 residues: CASSPTGELFF. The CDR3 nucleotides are TGTGCCAGCAGCCCTACCGGGGAGCTGTTTTTT. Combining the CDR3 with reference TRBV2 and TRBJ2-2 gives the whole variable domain EPEVTQTPSHQVTQMGQEVILRCVPISNHLYFYWYRQILGQKVEFLVSFYNNEISEKSEIFDDQFSVERPDGSNFTLKIRSTKLEDSAMYFCASSPTGELFFGEGSRLTVL.

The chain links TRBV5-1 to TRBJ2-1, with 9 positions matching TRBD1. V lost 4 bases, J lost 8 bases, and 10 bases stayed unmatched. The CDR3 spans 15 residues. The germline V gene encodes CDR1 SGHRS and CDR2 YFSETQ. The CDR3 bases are TGCGCCAGCAGCCCGACCGGGACAGGGTACCATGAGCAGTTCTTC. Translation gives CASSPTGTGYHEQFF.

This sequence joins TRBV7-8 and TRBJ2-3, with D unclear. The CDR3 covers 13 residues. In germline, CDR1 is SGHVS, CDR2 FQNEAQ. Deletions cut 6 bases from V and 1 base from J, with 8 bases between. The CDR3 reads CASRYSGTDTQYF. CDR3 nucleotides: TGTGCCAGCAGGTATTCCGGCACAGATACGCAGTATTTT.

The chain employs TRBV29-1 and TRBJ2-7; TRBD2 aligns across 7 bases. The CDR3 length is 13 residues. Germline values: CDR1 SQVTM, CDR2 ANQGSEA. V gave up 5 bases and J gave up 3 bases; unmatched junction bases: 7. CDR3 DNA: TGCAGCGTTACGGGAGGCGACCACTACGAGCAGTACTTC. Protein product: CSVTGGDHYEQYF.

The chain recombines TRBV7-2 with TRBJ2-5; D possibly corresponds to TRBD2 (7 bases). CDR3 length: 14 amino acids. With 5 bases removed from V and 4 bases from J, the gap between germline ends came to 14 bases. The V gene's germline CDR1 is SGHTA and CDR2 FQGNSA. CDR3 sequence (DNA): TGTGCCAGCAGCCCCCGGGGGGCGGGAGAGACCCAGTACTTC. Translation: CASSPRGAGETQYF.

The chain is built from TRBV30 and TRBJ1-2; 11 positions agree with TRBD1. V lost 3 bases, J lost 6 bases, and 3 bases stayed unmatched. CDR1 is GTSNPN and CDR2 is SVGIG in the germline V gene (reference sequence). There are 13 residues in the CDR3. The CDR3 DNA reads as TGTGCCTGGAGCCCGGACAGGGGGCATGGCTACACCTTC. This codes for CAWSPDRGHGYTF.

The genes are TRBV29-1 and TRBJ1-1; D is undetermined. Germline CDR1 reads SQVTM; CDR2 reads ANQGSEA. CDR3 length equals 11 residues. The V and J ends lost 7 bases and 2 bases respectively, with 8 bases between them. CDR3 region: CSAQVNTEAFF. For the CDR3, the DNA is TGCAGCGCCCAGGTTAACACTGAAGCTTTCTTT.

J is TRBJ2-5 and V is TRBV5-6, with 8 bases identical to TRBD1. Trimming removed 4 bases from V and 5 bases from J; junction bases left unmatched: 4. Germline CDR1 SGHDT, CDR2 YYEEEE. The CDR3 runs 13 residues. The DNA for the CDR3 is TGTGCCAGCAGCCCCAGGGGGCAGGAGACCCAGTACTTC. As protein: CASSPRGQETQYF.

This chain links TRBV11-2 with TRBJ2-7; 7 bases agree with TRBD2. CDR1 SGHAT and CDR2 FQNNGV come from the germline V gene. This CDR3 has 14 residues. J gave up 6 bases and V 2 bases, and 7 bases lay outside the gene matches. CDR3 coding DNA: TGTGCCAGCAGCTTAACTGCGGGAGCTCCCGAGCAGTACTTC. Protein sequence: CASSLTAGAPEQYF.

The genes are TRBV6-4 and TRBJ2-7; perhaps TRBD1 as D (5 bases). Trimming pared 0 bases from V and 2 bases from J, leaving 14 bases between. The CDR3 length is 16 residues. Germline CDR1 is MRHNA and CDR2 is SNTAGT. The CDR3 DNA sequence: TGTGCCAGCAGTGACTCCCAGGGTGTAGGGCCCTACGAGCAGTACTTC. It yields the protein CASSDSQGVGPYEQYF.

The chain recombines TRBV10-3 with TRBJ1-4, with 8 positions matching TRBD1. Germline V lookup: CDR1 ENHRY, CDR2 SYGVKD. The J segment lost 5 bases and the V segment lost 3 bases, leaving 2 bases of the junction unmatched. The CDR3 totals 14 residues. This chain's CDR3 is CAISERTGNEKLFF. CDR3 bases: TGTGCCATCAGTGAACGGACAGGGAATGAAAAACTGTTTTTT.

DNA for the CDR3: TGTGCCAGCAGCATCCTGACAGGTTTAATGAATGAGCAGTTCTTC. This sequence encodes CASSILTGLMNEQFF. The chain has TRBV7-6 and TRBJ2-1, with D possibly matching TRBD1 (6 bases). Deletions cut 5 bases from V and 7 bases from J, with 18 bases between. In germline, CDR1 is SGHVS, CDR2 FNYEAQ. The length of the CDR3 is 15 residues.